One sample yielded the 23 T cell receptor beta chains listed below, sequenced in a study of T cells in Graves' hyperthyroidism and ophthalmopathy. The CDR3 regions of TCR beta were amplified from RNA transcripts. TCR CDR3 regions were first amplified by RT-PCR with HTBI primers. TCRdb analysed the multiplex PCR reads with MiXCR anew, one entry per CDR3 protein. The repertoire holds approximately 690,000 distinct CDR3 sequences, with less than 25% as singletons. The sequencing input was blood. The receptors derive from a man aged 30 to 39 with Graves' ophthalmopathy.

The gene calls are TRBV3-1 and TRBJ2-1; the D is unclear. Per the germline V gene, CDR1 is LGHDT and CDR2 is YNNKEL (reference sequence). CDR3 length: 15 residues. V was pared by 0 bases and J by 0 bases, with 6 bases between. For the CDR3, the DNA is TGTGCCAGCAGCCAAGAGGATAGCTCCTACAATGAGCAGTTCTTC. It specifies CASSQEDSSYNEQFF.

The chain recombines TRBV6-1 with TRBJ2-3, with 7 bases that match TRBD1. V gave up 6 bases and J gave up 2 bases; unmatched junction bases: 17. Germline assignment: CDR1 MNHNS and CDR2 SASEGT. This CDR3 has 18 residues. CDR3 sequence: CASRTGTEFRLPTDTQYF. Here the CDR3 DNA reads TGTGCCAGCAGGACCGGGACAGAGTTCAGGCTCCCCACAGATACGCAGTATTTT.

The rearrangement links TRBV19 to TRBJ2-7; a weak D match, TRBD2 (5 bases). V lost 8 bases, J lost 1 base, and 15 bases lay in between. The CDR3 length is 14 residues. CDR1 is LNHDA, CDR2 SQIVND, per germline (reference sequence). CDR3 nucleotides: TGTGCCAGTTCGCAGCGGATGGATTCCTACGAGCAGTACTTC. Protein sequence: CASSQRMDSYEQYF.

This clonotype has a handful of counts. The chain couples TRBV19 to TRBJ1-3; no definite D call. V was trimmed by 6 bases and J by 0 bases, leaving 15 bases between them. The length of the CDR3 is 16 residues. In germline, CDR1 is LNHDA, CDR2 SQIVND (reference sequence). CDR3 coding DNA: TGTGCCAGTAGCAAAATGACGATGAGCTCTGGAAACACCATATATTTT. This gives the protein CASSKMTMSSGNTIYF.

This clonotype was counted at least ten times. This chain connects TRBV20-1 to TRBJ2-1, with 14 bases that match TRBD2. The CDR3 has 15 residues. Germline values: CDR1 DFQATT, CDR2 SNEGSKA (reference sequence). J gave up 7 bases and V 7 bases, and 9 bases lay outside the gene matches. The CDR3: CSVRGGTSGRNEQFF. For the CDR3, the DNA is TGCAGTGTTAGGGGGGGGACTAGCGGGAGAAATGAGCAGTTCTTC.

This clonotype was counted ten times or more. A junction boundary mismatches the germline segment, possibly from a read error. V usage is TRBV5-1 and J usage is TRBJ1-1, with TRBD1 identical over 7 bases. The length of the CDR3 is 14 residues. Germline CDR1 and CDR2: SGHRS and YFSETQ. CDR3 residues: CASSPGQMNTEAFF. The CDR3 nucleotides read TGTGCCAGCAGCCCGGGACAGATGAACACTGAAGCTTTCTTT.

This rearrangement joins TRBV7-2 to TRBJ2-7; 9 bases map to TRBD1. Germline-derived CDR1 and CDR2 are SGHTA and FQGNSA. J lost 1 base, V lost 2 bases, and 12 bases had no gene match. The CDR3 contains 18 residues. Written as DNA, the CDR3 is TGTGCCAGCAGCTTACGACAGGGGGACCAGGTGGGTTCCTACGAGCAGTACTTC. It translates to CASSLRQGDQVGSYEQYF.

This clonotype has a count of ten or more. This rearrangement joins TRBV30 to TRBJ1-5; D remains ambiguous. Germline V gene sequence: CDR1 GTSNPN, CDR2 SVGIG (reference sequence). The CDR3 covers 13 residues. Trimming left V 8 bases short and J 2 bases short, with 13 bases between. The CDR3 loop is CAAQNGGNQPQHF. The DNA for the CDR3 is TGTGCCGCCCAAAACGGAGGCAATCAGCCCCAGCATTTT.

This clonotype has ten or more counts. CDR3 DNA: TGTGCCAGCAGCCTGGGGTACACTGAAGCTTTCTTT. Its protein product is CASSLGYTEAFF. V gene TRBV28 combines with J gene TRBJ1-1; D is uncertain. This CDR3 is built from 12 residues. The V and J ends lost 6 bases and 3 bases respectively, with 8 bases between them. The germline gives CDR1 MDHEN, CDR2 SYDVKM.

This clonotype showed up many times. V usage is TRBV6-1 and J usage is TRBJ2-2; possibly TRBD1 for D (6 bases). This CDR3 has 15 amino acids. Germline V gives CDR1 MNHNS, CDR2 SASEGT. Trimming removed 7 bases at V and 1 base at J, with 13 bases between. The chain's CDR3 is CASTPGTMNTGELFF. CDR3 DNA: TGTGCCAGCACCCCCGGGACAATGAACACCGGGGAGCTGTTTTTT.

This clonotype came up many times. V usage is TRBV28 and J usage is TRBJ2-1; D gene ambiguous. In germline, CDR1 is MDHEN, CDR2 SYDVKM. Trimming pared 1 base from V and 0 bases from J, leaving 13 bases between. CDR3 length equals 17 residues. CDR3 nucleotide sequence: TGTGCCAGCAGTTTATACCCTTTTATGAGCTCCTACAATGAGCAGTTCTTC. It is translated as CASSLYPFMSSYNEQFF.

V usage is TRBV6-5 and J usage is TRBJ2-7; D unclear. Germline-derived CDR1 and CDR2 are MNHEY and SVGAGI. CDR3 length equals 13 residues. V was cut by 3 bases and J by 7 bases, with 13 bases left in between. The CDR3 protein is CASSYDRIREQYF. The CDR3 coding sequence is TGTGCCAGCAGTTATGACCGTATACGAGAGCAGTACTTC.

This clonotype came up a few times. Its ends do not fully match the called genes, so a read error is possible. V is TRBV20-1 and J is TRBJ2-1, with 9 nucleotides matching TRBD2. Germline V lookup: CDR1 DFQATT, CDR2 SNEGSKA (reference sequence). This CDR3 has 12 residues. The CDR3 DNA reads TGTGGGGGGCGGGAGGGGTTCAATGAGCAGTTCTTC. Protein: CGGREGFNEQFF.

This clonotype has ten or more counts. The genes are TRBV5-1 and TRBJ1-1; D not resolved. Trimming took 8 bases from V and 1 from J, leaving 12 bases between them. Germline values: CDR1 SGHRS, CDR2 YFSETQ. The CDR3 covers 13 residues. The CDR3 nucleotides read TGCGCCAGTACCGCCCCAGGGAACACTGAAGCTTTCTTT. Translated, it gives CASTAPGNTEAFF. The full variable domain, in which reference TRBV5-1 and TRBJ1-1 provide the parts outside the CDR3, is KAGVTQTPRYLIKTRGQQVTLSCSPISGHRSVSWYQQTPGQGLQFLFEYFSETQRNKGNFPGRFSGRQFSNSRSEMNVSTLELGDSALYLCASTAPGNTEAFFGQGTRLTVV.

This clonotype was counted at least ten times. The genes are TRBV11-2 and TRBJ2-5; D not resolved. CDR3 length: 13 residues. Germline V gene data show CDR1 as SGHAT and CDR2 as FQNNGV. V dropped 3 bases and J dropped 4 bases, with 9 bases sitting between them. The CDR3 DNA sequence: TGTGCCAGCAGCTTGGGCCCCTCAGAGACCCAGTACTTC. Its protein is CASSLGPSETQYF.

This clonotype was observed a few times. The V and J genes are TRBV29-1 and TRBJ1-2, with D hard to call. The germline CDR1 and CDR2 sequences are SQVTM and ANQGSEA. The CDR3 is 13 residues long. Trimming stripped 5 bases from V and 7 bases from J, with 17 bases between. In nucleotides, the CDR3 is TGCAGCGTTTCGAGACGTCCGGAAGGTGGCTACACCTTC. Encoded protein: CSVSRRPEGGYTF. Looking up the rest from reference TRBV29-1 and TRBJ1-2 gives the full variable domain: SAVISQKPSRDICQRGTSLTIQCQVDSQVTMMFWYRQQPGQSLTLIATANQGSEATYESGFVIDKFPISRPNLTFSTLTVSNMSPEDSSIYLCSVSRRPEGGYTFGSGTRLTVV.

This chain connects TRBV7-9 to TRBJ1-1; D unresolved. Trimming cost V 2 bases and J 0 bases, with 16 bases left between them. The CDR3 covers 17 residues. The V gene's germline CDR1 is SEHNR and CDR2 FQNEAQ (reference sequence). Written as DNA, the CDR3 is TGTGCCAGCAGCTTAACGGGTAGGTTTCACATGAACACTGAAGCTTTCTTT. Encoded protein: CASSLTGRFHMNTEAFF.

The chain links TRBV7-2 to TRBJ2-1; D is perhaps TRBD1 or TRBD2 (6 bases each). Trimming removed 5 bases at V and 13 bases at J, with 18 bases between. Germline V gene data show CDR1 as SGHTA and CDR2 as FQGNSA. This CDR3 comprises 13 residues. The CDR3 DNA follows: TGTGCCAGCAGCCGAGGGGGGCCGGCGGGACAGTTCTTC. Translation: CASSRGGPAGQFF.

V and J are TRBV10-2 and TRBJ2-2; D unclear. There are 13 residues in the CDR3. The V and J ends lost 0 bases and 6 bases respectively, with 5 bases between them. The V gene's germline CDR1 is WSHSY and CDR2 SAAADI. The CDR3, as DNA: TGCGCCAGCAGTGAGTCGCCAGCCGGGGAGCTGTTTTTT. This codes for CASSESPAGELFF.

This clonotype appeared a few times. The chain joins TRBV7-8 to TRBJ2-7; a possible D gene is TRBD2 (5 bases). V gave up 2 bases and J gave up 3 bases, with 14 bases separating them. The CDR3 runs 15 residues. Germline CDR1 is SGHVS and CDR2 is FQNEAQ. CDR3 residues: CASSLSGKRVYEQYF. CDR3 nucleotide sequence: TGTGCCAGCAGCTTAAGTGGGAAGAGGGTCTACGAGCAGTACTTC.

This clonotype showed up many times. This chain connects TRBV28 to TRBJ1-2; no clear D. Trimming shortened V by 4 bases and J by 2 bases, and 14 bases separated the two germline ends. The CDR3 has 15 amino acids. Germline values: CDR1 MDHEN, CDR2 SYDVKM. The CDR3 region has the DNA TGTGCCAGCAGTTCCTCTGGAGGAGGAAACTATGGCTACACCTTC. Protein sequence: CASSSSGGGNYGYTF.

This clonotype was detected only a few times. The chain has TRBV6-6 and TRBJ1-1; D not certain. Germline assignment: CDR1 MNHNY and CDR2 SVGAGI (reference sequence). The V gene lost 0 bases and the J gene lost 1 base, with 9 bases spanning the gap. CDR3 length: 15 amino acids. CDR3 in amino acids: CASSYSTGENTEAFF. Written as DNA, the CDR3 is TGTGCCAGCAGTTACTCGACCGGGGAGAACACTGAAGCTTTCTTT.

CDR3 residues: CSLFRDHGDNEQFF. CDR3 bases: TGCAGTCTCTTTAGGGACCACGGCGACAATGAGCAGTTCTTC. The chain couples TRBV20-1 to TRBJ2-1; D could derive from TRBD1 or TRBD2 (5 bases each). Germline V gene sequence: CDR1 DFQATT, CDR2 SNEGSKA (reference sequence). Trimming took 8 bases from V and 5 from J, leaving 19 bases between them. This CDR3 spans 14 amino acids.